The 19 T cell receptor beta chains listed next were all sequenced from one sample in a study of early T cells in non-severe SARS-CoV-2 infection. TCRdb analysed the 5' RACE reads with MiXCR anew, one entry per CDR3 protein. The table lists about 23,000 distinct CDR3 sequences, approximately 5% of them singletons. The sample comprised whole blood. The receptor source for this set is an adult who was a healthcare worker with PCR-confirmed SARS-CoV-2 infection or an uninfected control (not recorded which).

This clonotype appeared many times. The chain joins TRBV11-3 to TRBJ1-5; 8 bases align to TRBD1. CDR1 SGHNT and CDR2 YENEEA come from the germline V gene. The CDR3 spans 16 residues. The V gene end was trimmed by 0 bases and the J gene end by 4 bases; junction bases not matched to a gene: 5. CDR3 DNA: TGTGCCAGCAGCTTAGAACCCAGGGGGCAGAATCAGCCCCAGCATTTT. It is translated as CASSLEPRGQNQPQHF. Drawing the rest from reference TRBV11-3 and TRBJ1-5, the complete variable domain is EAGVVQSPRYKIIEKKQPVAFWCNPISGHNTLYWYLQNLGQGPELLIRYENEEAVDDSQLPKDRFSAERLKGVDSTLKIQPAELGDSAVYLCASSLEPRGQNQPQHFGDGTRLSIL.

This clonotype was picked up a small number of times. The CDR3, as DNA: TGTGCCAGCAGTTTAGAGGGGGGCTACGAGCAGTACTTC. It encodes CASSLEGGYEQYF. V usage is TRBV12-3 or TRBV12-4 and J usage is TRBJ2-7; the D gene could be TRBD1 or TRBD2 (6 bases each). The CDR3 has 13 residues. V dropped 1 base and J dropped 3 bases, with 7 bases sitting between them.

This clonotype was observed a handful of times. V usage is TRBV7-2 and J usage is TRBJ2-7; 11 bases line up with TRBD2. The CDR3 is made up of 14 amino acids. The J segment lost 5 bases and the V segment lost 4 bases, leaving 4 bases of the junction unmatched. Germline V gene data show CDR1 as SGHTA and CDR2 as FQGNSA. CDR3 sequence reads: CASSYTSGGHEQYF. Written as DNA, the CDR3 is TGTGCCAGCAGCTACACTAGCGGGGGCCACGAGCAGTACTTC. Full variable domain (rest looked up from reference TRBV7-2 and TRBJ2-7): GAGVSQSPSNKVTEKGKDVELRCDPISGHTALYWYRQSLGQGLEFLIYFQGNSAPDKSGLPSDRFSAERTGGSVSTLTIQRTQQEDSAVYLCASSYTSGGHEQYFGPGTRLTVT.

This clonotype is judged medium-sized. The gene calls are TRBV7-9 and TRBJ1-2, with a tentative D call TRBD1 (5 bases). With 5 bases removed from V and 0 bases from J, the gap between germline ends came to 13 bases. This CDR3 is 15 amino acids long. CDR1 SEHNR and CDR2 FQNEAQ come from the germline V gene (reference sequence). The CDR3 DNA reads as TGTGCCAGCAGCCCTTCGACAGAAACTAACTATGGCTACACCTTC. Translation: CASSPSTETNYGYTF.

The CDR3 here is CASSLAVSYEQYF. The CDR3 DNA sequence: TGTGCCAGCAGCTTGGCCGTCTCCTACGAGCAGTACTTC. V is TRBV5-4 and J is TRBJ2-7; D not resolved. CDR3 size: 13 residues. V was cut by 0 bases and J by 0 bases, with 4 bases left in between. Germline V gene lookup returns CDR1 SGHNT and CDR2 YYREEE (reference sequence).

This clonotype was seen ten or more times. The chain recombines TRBV20-1 with TRBJ2-3; 16 positions match TRBD2. Germline V gene lookup returns CDR1 DFQATT and CDR2 SNEGSKA (reference sequence). The length of the CDR3 is 17 residues. V lost 5 bases to trimming and J lost 2 bases; unmatched junction nucleotides: 7. As DNA, the CDR3 is TGCAGTGCTGGGACTAGCGGGGGGGCCGGTATCACAGATACGCAGTATTTT. It translates to CSAGTSGGAGITDTQYF.

This clonotype was seen a handful of times. The gene calls are TRBV9 and TRBJ1-1; D is unresolved. CDR3 size: 12 residues. Germline-derived CDR1 and CDR2 are SGDLS and YYNGEE. V lost 0 bases and J 3 bases, leaving 3 bases between the germline ends. The CDR3 sequence is CASSVEDTEAFF. CDR3 bases: TGTGCCAGCAGCGTAGAGGACACTGAAGCTTTCTTT.

This clonotype was seen many times. The chain carries TRBV19 and TRBJ2-5; either TRBD1 or TRBD2 may fit D (5 bases each). Trimming stripped 0 bases from V and 1 base from J, with 9 bases between. This CDR3 is built from 15 residues. Germline CDR1 is LNHDA and CDR2 is SQIVND (reference sequence). In nucleotides, the CDR3 is TGTGCCAGTAGTATAGACGAAGGGACCCAAGAGACCCAGTACTTC. It codes for CASSIDEGTQETQYF.

This rearrangement joins TRBV29-1 to TRBJ1-2, with TRBD1 matching over 9 bases. Germline CDR1 is SQVTM and CDR2 is ANQGSEA. V trimming: 7 bases; J trimming: 5 bases; junction bases outside the gene matches: 8. The CDR3 consists of 13 residues. For the CDR3, the DNA is TGCAGCGGCCGGACAGGGGAGGGGTATGGCTACACCTTC. As protein: CSGRTGEGYGYTF.

This clonotype was seen ten or more times. The V and J genes are TRBV6-2 or TRBV6-3 and TRBJ1-1, with D maybe TRBD1 (5 bases). CDR1 MNHEY and CDR2 SVGEGT come from the germline V gene. The CDR3 loop spans 11 amino acids. V was trimmed by 5 bases and J by 4 bases, leaving 5 bases between them. Here the CDR3 DNA reads TGTGCCAGCAGTCAGGGCACTGAAGCTTTCTTT. This codes for CASSQGTEAFF.

The table lists this clonotype with many counts. The chain uses TRBV12-3 or TRBV12-4 and TRBJ2-5; D gene uncertain. This CDR3 has 14 amino acids. V lost 6 bases and J 9 bases, leaving 20 bases between the germline ends. DNA of the CDR3: TGTGCCAGCAGCCCCCTTTTGGCAGTTTCGGCCCAGTACTTC. It yields the protein CASSPLLAVSAQYF.

In this sample, this clonotype turned up many times. The V and J genes are TRBV27 and TRBJ1-2, with TRBD1 matching over 8 bases. This CDR3 region has 15 residues. The germline gives CDR1 MNHEY, CDR2 SMNVEV (reference sequence). V lost 3 bases and J lost 2; bases outside the gene matches: 5. The chain's CDR3 is CASSFSRQGNYGYTF. The CDR3 coding sequence is TGTGCCAGCAGTTTCTCCCGACAGGGGAACTATGGCTACACCTTC.

J is TRBJ2-2 and V is TRBV2; D is possibly TRBD2 (5 bases). This CDR3 region has 14 residues. Germline CDR1 reads SNHLY; CDR2 reads FYNNEI. V gave up 6 bases and J gave up 7 bases, with 15 bases separating them. The CDR3 region is CASSIRGFYGELFF. CDR3 DNA sequence: TGTGCCAGCAGCATACGAGGGTTCTACGGGGAGCTGTTTTTT.

This clonotype has at least ten counts. The chain has TRBV20-1 and TRBJ2-7; D remains unclear. CDR1 is DFQATT and CDR2 is SNEGSKA in the germline V gene (reference sequence). The CDR3 runs 14 residues. Trimming took 3 bases from V and 1 from J, leaving 13 bases between them. For the CDR3, the DNA is TGCAGTGCTAGGTCGGGTCAGATATCCTACGAGCAGTACTTC. Amino acid sequence: CSARSGQISYEQYF.

The chain has TRBV9 and TRBJ1-2; D not certain. V shed 0 bases and J shed 4 bases, with 10 bases lying between them. This CDR3 has 14 amino acids. The V gene's germline CDR1 is SGDLS and CDR2 YYNGEE. The CDR3 DNA sequence: TGTGCCAGCAGCGTAGGTGGCAGCTCCTATGGCTACACCTTC. Its protein is CASSVGGSSYGYTF. The full variable domain, in which reference TRBV9 and TRBJ1-2 provide the parts outside the CDR3, is DSGVTQTPKHLITATGQRVTLRCSPRSGDLSVYWYQQSLDQGLQFLIQYYNGEERAKGNILERFSAQQFPDLHSELNLSSLELGDSALYFCASSVGGSSYGYTFGSGTRLTVV.

This clonotype was counted ten times or more. The chain has TRBV9 and TRBJ1-1, with D perhaps matching TRBD1 (6 bases). CDR1 is SGDLS and CDR2 is YYNGEE in the germline V gene. CDR3 length: 14 residues. V was trimmed by 2 bases and J by 3 bases, leaving 11 bases between them. The chain's CDR3 is CASSVSPGDTEAFF. In DNA, the CDR3 is TGTGCCAGCAGCGTCTCCCCAGGGGACACTGAAGCTTTCTTT. The complete variable domain, with remaining parts taken from reference TRBV9 and TRBJ1-1, reads DSGVTQTPKHLITATGQRVTLRCSPRSGDLSVYWYQQSLDQGLQFLIQYYNGEERAKGNILERFSAQQFPDLHSELNLSSLELGDSALYFCASSVSPGDTEAFFGQGTRLTVV.

By proportion, this clonotype is medium-sized. The chain uses TRBV3-1 and TRBJ1-3; 9 nucleotides line up with TRBD1. The CDR3 length is 14 residues. The J segment lost 3 bases and the V segment lost 7 bases, leaving 4 bases of the junction unmatched. From germline, CDR1 is LGHDT and CDR2 YNNKEL (reference sequence). CDR3 in amino acids: CASTTGGLGNTIYF. CDR3 DNA: TGTGCCAGCACCACAGGGGGCCTTGGAAACACCATATATTTT.

This clonotype was detected ten times or more. The V and J genes are TRBV7-2 and TRBJ2-5; perhaps TRBD2 as D (6 bases). The CDR3 is 14 amino acids. CDR1 and CDR2 from the germline V gene are SGHTA and FQGNSA. V lost 5 bases and J lost 5, with 15 bases in between. CDR3 region: CASSVGSGGETQYF. DNA of the CDR3: TGTGCCAGCAGCGTAGGTAGCGGAGGGGAGACCCAGTACTTC.

This clonotype was observed many times. The V call is TRBV7-3, the J call TRBJ2-2; either TRBD1 or TRBD2 may fit D (5 bases each). Germline CDR1 reads SGHTA; CDR2 reads FQGTGA. Trimming took off 6 bases at V and 0 bases at J, with 11 bases between the two ends. The length of the CDR3 is 15 residues. The CDR3 protein is CASSYGGTNTGELFF. The CDR3 bases are TGTGCCAGCAGTTATGGGGGAACGAACACCGGGGAGCTGTTTTTT.